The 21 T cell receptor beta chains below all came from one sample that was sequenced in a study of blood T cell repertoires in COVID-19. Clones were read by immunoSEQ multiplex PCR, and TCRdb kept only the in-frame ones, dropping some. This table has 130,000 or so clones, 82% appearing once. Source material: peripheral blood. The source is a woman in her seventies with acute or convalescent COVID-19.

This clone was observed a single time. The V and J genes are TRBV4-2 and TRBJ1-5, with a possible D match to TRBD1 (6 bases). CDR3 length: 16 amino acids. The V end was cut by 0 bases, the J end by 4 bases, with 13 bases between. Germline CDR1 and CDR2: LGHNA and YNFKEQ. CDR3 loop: CASSQDILGANQPQHF. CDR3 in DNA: TGTGCCAGCAGCCAAGATATATTGGGGGCGAATCAGCCCCAGCATTTT.

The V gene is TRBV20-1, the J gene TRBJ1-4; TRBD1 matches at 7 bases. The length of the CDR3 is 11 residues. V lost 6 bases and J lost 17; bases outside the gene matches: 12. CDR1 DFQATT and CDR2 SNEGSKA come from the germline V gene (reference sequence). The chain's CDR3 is CSALDREDRFF. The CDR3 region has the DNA TGCAGTGCCCTAGACAGGGAAGATAGATTTTTT.

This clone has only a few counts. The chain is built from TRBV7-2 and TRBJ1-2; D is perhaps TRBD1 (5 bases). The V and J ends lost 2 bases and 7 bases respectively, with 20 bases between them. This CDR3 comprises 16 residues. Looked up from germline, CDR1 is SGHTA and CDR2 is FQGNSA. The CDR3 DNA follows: TGTGCCAGCAGCTTAATTACGGCGGCTAGGGGAGGTGGCTACACCTTC. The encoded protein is CASSLITAARGGGYTF.

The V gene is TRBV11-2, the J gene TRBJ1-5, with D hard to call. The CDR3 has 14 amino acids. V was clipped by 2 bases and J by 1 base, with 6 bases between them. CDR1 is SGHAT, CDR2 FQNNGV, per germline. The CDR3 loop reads CASSLTDSNQPQHF. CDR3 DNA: TGTGCCAGCAGCTTAACAGACAGCAATCAGCCCCAGCATTTT.

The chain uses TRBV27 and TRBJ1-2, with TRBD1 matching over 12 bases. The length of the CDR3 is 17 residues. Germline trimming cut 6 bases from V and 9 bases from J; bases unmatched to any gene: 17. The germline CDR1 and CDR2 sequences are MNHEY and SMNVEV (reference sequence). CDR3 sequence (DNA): TGTGCCAGCAGCTTCTTGCCGGGACAGGGGGCGCAGAGGAGCTACACCTTC. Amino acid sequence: CASSFLPGQGAQRSYTF.

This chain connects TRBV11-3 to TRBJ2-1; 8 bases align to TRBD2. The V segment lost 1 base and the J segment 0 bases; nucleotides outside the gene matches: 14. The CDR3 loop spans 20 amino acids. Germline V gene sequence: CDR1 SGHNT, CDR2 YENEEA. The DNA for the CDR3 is TGTGCCAGCAGCTTAGGGGTAAAACCGGGGGGGGACGGCTCCTACAATGAGCAGTTCTTC. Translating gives CASSLGVKPGGDGSYNEQFF.

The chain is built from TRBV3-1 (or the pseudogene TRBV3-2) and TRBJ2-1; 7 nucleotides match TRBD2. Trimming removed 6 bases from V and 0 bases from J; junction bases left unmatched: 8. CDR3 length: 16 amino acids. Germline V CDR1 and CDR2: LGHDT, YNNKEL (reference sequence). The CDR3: CASSSIAGSSYNEQFF. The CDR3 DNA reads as TGTGCCAGCAGTTCTATAGCGGGTAGCTCCTACAATGAGCAGTTCTTC.

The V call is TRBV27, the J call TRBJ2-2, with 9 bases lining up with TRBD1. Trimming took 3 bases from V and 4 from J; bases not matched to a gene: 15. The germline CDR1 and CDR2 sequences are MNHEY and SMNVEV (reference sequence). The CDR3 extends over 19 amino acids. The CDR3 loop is CASSFPYTGTGKGTGELFF. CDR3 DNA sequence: TGTGCCAGCAGTTTCCCTTATACCGGGACAGGGAAGGGCACCGGGGAGCTGTTTTTT.

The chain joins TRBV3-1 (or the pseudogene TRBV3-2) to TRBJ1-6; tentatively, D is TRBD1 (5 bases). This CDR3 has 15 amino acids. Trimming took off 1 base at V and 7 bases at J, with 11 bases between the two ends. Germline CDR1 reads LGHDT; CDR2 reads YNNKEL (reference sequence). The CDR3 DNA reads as TGTGCCAGCAGCCAAGTTGAACAGGAGAATTCACCCCTCCACTTT. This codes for CASSQVEQENSPLHF.

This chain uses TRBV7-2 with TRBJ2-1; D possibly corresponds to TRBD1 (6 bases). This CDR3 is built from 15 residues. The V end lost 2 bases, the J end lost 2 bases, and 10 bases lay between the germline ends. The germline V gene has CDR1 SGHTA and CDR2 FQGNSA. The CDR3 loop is CASSLRDTPYNEQFF. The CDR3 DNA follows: TGTGCCAGCAGCTTACGGGACACTCCCTACAATGAGCAGTTCTTC.

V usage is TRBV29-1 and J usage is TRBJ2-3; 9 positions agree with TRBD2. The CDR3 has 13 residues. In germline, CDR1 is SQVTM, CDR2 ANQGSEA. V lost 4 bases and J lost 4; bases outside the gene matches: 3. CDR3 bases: TGCAGCGTTGCTAGCGGGGCTTCAGATACGCAGTATTTT. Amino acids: CSVASGASDTQYF.

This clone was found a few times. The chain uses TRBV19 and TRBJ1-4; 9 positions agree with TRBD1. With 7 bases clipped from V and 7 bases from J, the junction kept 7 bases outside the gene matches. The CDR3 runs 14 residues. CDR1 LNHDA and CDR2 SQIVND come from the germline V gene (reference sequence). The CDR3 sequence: CASTEGQGSEKLFF. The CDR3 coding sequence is TGTGCCAGTACCGAGGGACAGGGAAGTGAAAAACTGTTTTTT.

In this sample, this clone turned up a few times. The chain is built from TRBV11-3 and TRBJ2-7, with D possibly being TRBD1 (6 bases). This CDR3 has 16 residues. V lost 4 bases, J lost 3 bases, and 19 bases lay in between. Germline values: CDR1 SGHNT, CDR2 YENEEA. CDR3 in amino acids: CASSSSAYRGGYEQYF. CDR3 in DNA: TGTGCCAGCAGCTCCTCAGCATATCGAGGGGGCTACGAGCAGTACTTC.

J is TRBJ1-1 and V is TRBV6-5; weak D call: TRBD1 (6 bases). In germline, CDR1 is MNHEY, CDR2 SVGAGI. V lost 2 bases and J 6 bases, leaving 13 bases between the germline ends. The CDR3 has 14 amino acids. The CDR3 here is CASSYTRGTSEAFF. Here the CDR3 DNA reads TGTGCCAGCAGTTACACCAGAGGGACATCTGAAGCTTTCTTT.

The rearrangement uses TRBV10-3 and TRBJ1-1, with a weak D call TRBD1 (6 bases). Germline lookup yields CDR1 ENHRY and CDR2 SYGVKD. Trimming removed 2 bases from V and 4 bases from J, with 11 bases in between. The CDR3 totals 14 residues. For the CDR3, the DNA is TGTGCCATCAGTGAGCGCGGGGGCATCACTGAAGCTTTCTTT. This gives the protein CAISERGGITEAFF.

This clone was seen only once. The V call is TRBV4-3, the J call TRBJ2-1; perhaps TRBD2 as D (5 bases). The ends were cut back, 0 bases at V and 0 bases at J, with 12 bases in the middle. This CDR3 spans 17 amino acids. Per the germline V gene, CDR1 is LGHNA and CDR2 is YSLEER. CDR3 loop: CASSQDPPRGSYNEQFF. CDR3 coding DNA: TGCGCCAGCAGCCAAGACCCCCCCCGGGGCTCCTACAATGAGCAGTTCTTC.

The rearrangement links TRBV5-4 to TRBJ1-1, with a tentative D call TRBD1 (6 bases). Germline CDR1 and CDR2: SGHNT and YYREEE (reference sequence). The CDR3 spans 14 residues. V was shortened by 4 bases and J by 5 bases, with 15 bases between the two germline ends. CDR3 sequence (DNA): TGTGCCAGCAGCGGAAGACAGGAGTCGACTGAAGCTTTCTTT. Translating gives CASSGRQESTEAFF.

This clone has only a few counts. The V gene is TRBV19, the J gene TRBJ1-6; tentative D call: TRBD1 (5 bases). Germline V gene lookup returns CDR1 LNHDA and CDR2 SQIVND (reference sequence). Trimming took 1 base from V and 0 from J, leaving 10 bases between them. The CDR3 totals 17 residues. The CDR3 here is CASSIGGGFSYNSPLHF. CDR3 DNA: TGTGCCAGTAGTATAGGGGGGGGATTCTCCTATAATTCACCCCTCCACTTT.

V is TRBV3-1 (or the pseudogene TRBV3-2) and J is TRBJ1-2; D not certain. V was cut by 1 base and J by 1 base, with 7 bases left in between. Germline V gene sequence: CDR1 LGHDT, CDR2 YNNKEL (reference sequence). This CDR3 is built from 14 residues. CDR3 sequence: CASSQVTDNYGYTF. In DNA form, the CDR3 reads TGTGCCAGCAGCCAAGTTACAGATAACTATGGCTACACCTTC.

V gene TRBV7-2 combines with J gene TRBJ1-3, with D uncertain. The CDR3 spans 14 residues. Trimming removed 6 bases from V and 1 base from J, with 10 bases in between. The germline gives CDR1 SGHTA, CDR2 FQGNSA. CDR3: CASSSRSSGNTIYF. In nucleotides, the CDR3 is TGTGCCAGCAGTTCCCGGAGTTCTGGAAACACCATATATTTT.

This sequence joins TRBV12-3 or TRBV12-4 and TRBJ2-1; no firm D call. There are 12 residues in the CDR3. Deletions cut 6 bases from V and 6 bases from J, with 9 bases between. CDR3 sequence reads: CASRLFRNEQFF. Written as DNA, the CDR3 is TGTGCCAGCAGATTATTCCGCAATGAGCAGTTCTTC.